The TCR beta chain described here comes from a study of blood T cells in healthy people across ages. Study outcomes and limitations: Long-lived donors had more naive CD4+ cells and higher diversity than aged donors.

A second PCR, run for about 7 to 11 cycles, used a sample-barcoded 5' primer plus a J-beta primer mix. The template-switch adaptor, which had 12 random nucleotides, put a tag on each cDNA molecule. A single record per CDR3 protein comes from TCRdb applying MiXCR to the 5' RACE reads. There are about 970,000 distinct CDR3 sequences in the sample; 51% occur only once, and over 20% lies in the top ten. CDR3 size: 13 residues. Germline CDR1 is SGHAT and CDR2 is FQNNGV. Trimming took off 6 bases at V and 0 bases at J, with 9 bases between the two ends. Many counts were recorded for this clonotype. The antigen is not known.

V usage is TRBV11-2 and J usage is TRBJ2-7, with D possibly matching TRBD2 (5 bases). The sequenced sample consisted of blood. The sequence was collected from a woman aged 55-70 years in good health. The CDR3, as DNA: TGTGCCAGCAGTCCCGGGATCTCCTACGAGCAGTACTTC. Translated, it gives CASSPGISYEQYF.